The rows below give T cell receptor beta chains drawn from one sample of a study of cytomegalovirus exposure and HLA in healthy donors. Profiling relied on immunoSEQ multiplex PCR, and the TCRdb table lists in-frame clones only, not all of them. The sample consists of about 260,000 clones, 80% to 95% of them appearing once. Sequencing was done on a sample of PBMCs. The receptors here all came from a woman under 40 in good health and CMV-seronegative. Both conserved end residues are part of each CDR3. The order of the fields is J gene, D gene, V gene, clone size, CDR3 protein, CDR3 DNA. D genes are given only for firm matches. A row's size may be missing; if present it is once, few, many or a size class.

J gene: TRBJ2-1; D gene: TRBD1; V gene: TRBV10-2; clone size: .; CDR3 protein: CASSGTGGGNEQFF; CDR3 DNA: TGCGCCAGCAGTGGGACAGGGGGGGGTAATGAGCAGTTCTTC
J gene: TRBJ1-1; D gene: .; V gene: TRBV13; clone size: .; CDR3 protein: CASSLRIVANTEAFF; CDR3 DNA: TGTGCCAGCAGCTTAAGGATAGTAGCGAACACTGAAGCTTTCTTT
J gene: TRBJ1-3; D gene: TRBD1; V gene: TRBV27; clone size: .; CDR3 protein: CASRPQGNSGNTIYF; CDR3 DNA: TGTGCCAGCAGACCACAGGGGAACTCTGGAAACACCATATATTTT
J gene: TRBJ1-3; D gene: .; V gene: TRBV28; clone size: once; CDR3 protein: CASSLKGVFYKGDGNTIYF; CDR3 DNA: TGTGCCAGCAGTTTAAAGGGTGTTTTTTACAAGGGTGACGGAAACACCATATATTTT
J gene: TRBJ2-1; D gene: .; V gene: TRBV5-6; clone size: .; CDR3 protein: CASSSVGEQFF; CDR3 DNA: TGTGCCAGCAGCTCCGTAGGTGAGCAGTTCTTC
J gene: TRBJ2-7; D gene: TRBD2; V gene: TRBV19; clone size: .; CDR3 protein: CASSMGLAGGPYEQYF; CDR3 DNA: TGTGCCAGTAGTATGGGACTAGCGGGAGGGCCATACGAGCAGTACTTC
J gene: TRBJ2-1; D gene: TRBD1; V gene: TRBV27; clone size: .; CDR3 protein: CASSVRDRDDNEQFF; CDR3 DNA: TGTGCCAGCAGTGTCCGGGACAGGGACGACAATGAGCAGTTCTTC
J gene: TRBJ2-5; D gene: TRBD2; V gene: TRBV27; clone size: .; CDR3 protein: CASSLGPSGVGETQYF; CDR3 DNA: TGTGCCAGCAGTTTAGGTCCTAGCGGCGTGGGGGAGACCCAGTACTTC
J gene: TRBJ1-4; D gene: .; V gene: TRBV18; clone size: .; CDR3 protein: CASSPEIATDEKLFF; CDR3 DNA: TGTGCCAGCTCACCGGAAATAGCCACCGACGAAAAACTGTTTTTT
J gene: TRBJ1-5; D gene: TRBD1; V gene: TRBV2; clone size: .; CDR3 protein: CASSDPTGDNQPQHF; CDR3 DNA: TGTGCCAGCAGTGACCCAACAGGGGACAATCAGCCCCAGCATTTT
J gene: TRBJ2-1; D gene: TRBD2; V gene: TRBV15; clone size: .; CDR3 protein: CATSRELAPEQFF; CDR3 DNA: TGTGCCACCAGCAGAGAACTAGCGCCTGAGCAGTTCTTC
J gene: TRBJ2-2; D gene: .; V gene: TRBV5-1; clone size: .; CDR3 protein: CASSGALNTGELFF; CDR3 DNA: TGCGCCAGCAGTGGAGCGTTAAACACCGGGGAGCTGTTTTTT
J gene: TRBJ2-3; D gene: .; V gene: TRBV27; clone size: .; CDR3 protein: CASSASARHTDTQYF; CDR3 DNA: TGTGCCAGCAGTGCTAGCGCCCGCCACACAGATACGCAGTATTTT
J gene: TRBJ2-3; D gene: .; V gene: TRBV4-1; clone size: .; CDR3 protein: CASSQPTAPDTQYF; CDR3 DNA: TGCGCCAGCAGCCAACCAACAGCGCCAGATACGCAGTATTTT
J gene: TRBJ2-1; D gene: .; V gene: TRBV4-3; clone size: .; CDR3 protein: CASSQVHRDNEQFF; CDR3 DNA: TGCGCCAGCAGCCAAGTACACAGGGACAATGAGCAGTTCTTC